Sequencing of this T cell receptor (beta chain) was carried out in a study of PD-L1 blockade in urothelial cancer. On the study more broadly: Prior regimens of chemotherapy numbered 0 to 3 per patient.

Stated time point: peripheral blood 6 weeks after treatment start. Metastatic or locally advanced urothelial carcinoma was present in the patients. Sample numbers ranged from 1 to 8 per patient, encompassing pretreatment and on-treatment collections. Synthetically made TCR analog templates were put into each PCR as spikes. TCRdb's copy holds only in-frame clones and misses some; the assay was immunoSEQ multiplex PCR. The sample records tens of thousands of clones, about 86% being singletons. The clonotype was recovered from a man between 60 and 75 years old with urothelial cancer. Sequenced here: PBMCs, sampled around atezolizumab (anti-PD-L1) treatment.

The CDR3 region is CASSYVGSSYNSPLHF. CDR3 nucleotides: TGTGCCAGCAGTTACGTCGGGAGCTCCTATAATTCACCCCTCCACTTT. This chain links TRBV6-5 with TRBJ1-6; D gene ambiguous. Trimming stripped 2 bases from V and 0 bases from J, with 8 bases between. CDR3 length equals 16 residues. Germline V CDR1 and CDR2: MNHEY, SVGAGI.